This TCR beta chain was obtained from a study of patients and donors after allogeneic stem cell transplantation. In its sample, this clonotype was seen many times. The CDR3 extends over 16 amino acids. Germline V CDR1 and CDR2: LGHNA, YNFKEQ. The junction had 5 bases not matched to a gene; V was cut back by 0 bases and J by 5 bases. MiXCR, applied by TCRdb to the RT-PCR reads, yields one record per CDR3 protein. The sample consists of a few hundred thousand distinct CDR3 sequences, around 14% of them appearing once. This sequence joins TRBV4-2 and TRBJ2-2, with TRBD1 identical over 8 bases. Sample: blood, either unsorted or a sorted T cell fraction (not recorded which). This receptor was taken from a human donor who was either an allogeneic HSCT recipient or a stem cell or donor lymphocyte infusion donor (not recorded which). It is not recorded whose cells these are; they may come from a transplant donor. CDR3 sequence: CASSQDSDRVTGELFF. Here the CDR3 DNA reads TGTGCCAGCAGCCAAGACTCGGACAGGGTAACCGGGGAGCTGTTTTTT.